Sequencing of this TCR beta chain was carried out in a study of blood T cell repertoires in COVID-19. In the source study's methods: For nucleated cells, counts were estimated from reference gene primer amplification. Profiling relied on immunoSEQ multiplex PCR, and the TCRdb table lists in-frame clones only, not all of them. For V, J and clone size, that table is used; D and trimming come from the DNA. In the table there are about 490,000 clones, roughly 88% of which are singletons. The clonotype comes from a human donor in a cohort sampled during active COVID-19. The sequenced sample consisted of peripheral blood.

The CDR3 nucleotides are TGTGCCACCAGCAGGAACAGGAACAATCAGCCCCAGCATTTT. Translation: CATSRNRNNQPQHF. The rearrangement uses TRBV15 and TRBJ1-5, with D possibly TRBD1 on 5 matching bases. CDR3 size: 14 residues. Deletions cut 3 bases from V and 3 bases from J, with 9 bases between. CDR1 and CDR2 from the germline V gene are LNHNV and YYDKDF (reference sequence).